This T cell receptor beta chain originates from a study of T-cell reconstitution after alpha-beta-depleted transplantation in children. Findings and limits, study-wide: Diversity and T-cell counts at one year after transplant derived mostly from new T cells. Several hundred expanded graft clones reportedly supplied alpha-beta T cells about two months after transplant. Some patients owed their high day-60 TCRbeta diversity to surviving recipient T cells and thymic progenitors.

The CDR3 spans 15 residues. CDR1 is SNHLY, CDR2 FYNNEI, per germline. V was clipped by 5 bases and J by 0 bases; unmatched bases: 7. Only a few counts were recorded for this clonotype. Its antigen is still unknown. Unique molecular identifiers were used in preparing the TCRbeta library. Each CDR3 protein gets one entry after TCRdb re-called the PCR reads with MiXCR. The sample records about 150,000 distinct CDR3 sequences, 8% to 10% being singletons. The rearrangement uses TRBV2 and TRBJ2-7; TRBD2 matches 7 bases. The sample here was PBMCs, mostly from graft donor cells, taken 180 days after TCRalphabeta/CD19-depleted stem cell transplant. This TCR was recovered from a female patient aged 2 to 10 who had a stem cell transplant for congenital amegakaryocytic thrombocytopenia, so the T cells may come from the graft donor. This CDR3 reads CASSFLAAPSYEQYF. As DNA, the CDR3 is TGTGCCAGCAGTTTCCTAGCGGCCCCCTCCTACGAGCAGTACTTC.